This passage covers 25 T cell receptor beta chains from one sample sequenced in a study of Ad26.COV2.S vaccination and SARS-CoV-2 variants. Sequencing was performed with immunoSEQ multiplex PCR; in TCRdb, only in-frame clones are kept and a portion is missing. The table records 300,000 to 400,000 clones, about 85% of them present only once. Sample treatment: some 20 received Ad26.COV2.S at low or high dose, single or two shots; a few received placebo; per-sample allocation not given. Day 63 after the first vaccine or placebo injection was the time point for sampling. The material was peripheral blood, obtained in a trial of Ad26.COV2.S vaccine versus placebo. The origin of the receptors is a person between 18 and 65 years old who received the Ad26.COV2.S COVID-19 vaccine or a placebo.

This clone showed up just a few times. This chain joins TRBV9 and TRBJ2-3; D uncertain. Germline CDR1 and CDR2: SGDLS and YYNGEE. There are 15 residues in the CDR3. V shed 0 bases and J shed 4 bases, with 12 bases lying between them. The CDR3 spells CASSVDRRSADTQYF. CDR3 DNA sequence: TGTGCCAGCAGCGTAGATCGCAGGAGCGCAGATACGCAGTATTTT.

Comments on this clone: Other DNA sequences in the sample encode the same CDR3. The rearrangement joins TRBV18 to TRBJ1-6, with 11 bases lining up with TRBD1. J was trimmed by 5 bases and V by 6 bases; bases with no gene match: 3. Per germline, CDR1 KGHSH and CDR2 LQKENI. The CDR3 totals 15 residues. CDR3 amino acids: CASSRDRGNNSPLHF. CDR3 nucleotides: TGTGCCAGCTCCCGGGACAGGGGGAATAATTCACCCCTCCACTTT.

V is TRBV5-1 and J is TRBJ2-3; 7 nucleotides match TRBD1. With V trimmed by 4 bases and J by 4 bases, 9 bases remained unmatched. The CDR3 has 15 residues. The germline V gene encodes CDR1 SGHRS and CDR2 YFSETQ. CDR3 coding DNA: TGCGCCAGCAGCCATGGACAGGCTAGGGCAGATACGCAGTATTTT. Its protein is CASSHGQARADTQYF.

The chain has TRBV10-3 and TRBJ1-1, with D possibly being TRBD1 (5 bases). V was trimmed by 10 bases and J by 1 base, leaving 16 bases between them. Germline V gene sequence: CDR1 ENHRY, CDR2 SYGVKD. CDR3 length: 14 amino acids. The CDR3 DNA sequence: TGTGCCACGTCAGCGGGGGGTAGGAACACTGAAGCTTTCTTT. Protein: CATSAGGRNTEAFF.

The chain uses TRBV30 and TRBJ2-1, with 8 bases aligning to TRBD1. The CDR3 is 15 amino acids. V shed 2 bases, J shed 8 bases, and the junction held 11 bases outside the gene matches. The germline CDR1 and CDR2 sequences are GTSNPN and SVGIG (reference sequence). The CDR3: CAWSLQGAFEYEQFF. CDR3 DNA: TGTGCCTGGAGTCTTCAGGGGGCATTTGAGTATGAGCAGTTCTTC.

The rearrangement joins TRBV4-3 to TRBJ2-7; D might be TRBD2 (6 bases). V was shortened by 1 base and J by 4 bases, with 17 bases between the two germline ends. This CDR3 comprises 16 residues. Germline assignment: CDR1 LGHNA and CDR2 YSLEER. Written as DNA, the CDR3 is TGCGCCAGCAGCCAAGCTTTGTGGGAGGAGGGTTACGAGCAGTACTTC. Amino acid sequence: CASSQALWEEGYEQYF.

The chain employs TRBV28 and TRBJ2-5; tentatively, D is TRBD1 (6 bases). The CDR3 extends over 16 amino acids. Trimming cost V 8 bases and J 3 bases, with 22 bases left between them. The germline CDR1 and CDR2 sequences are MDHEN and SYDVKM. This CDR3 is CASGLPQRTEKETQYF. DNA of the CDR3: TGTGCCAGCGGCTTGCCCCAACGGACAGAAAAAGAGACCCAGTACTTC. The complete variable domain, with remaining parts taken from reference TRBV28 and TRBJ2-5, reads DVKVTQSSRYLVKRTGEKVFLECVQDMDHENMFWYRQDPGLGLRLIYFSYDVKMKEKGDIPEGYSVSREKKERFSLILESASTNQTSMYLCASGLPQRTEKETQYFGPGTRLLVL.

This clone was seen just once. This chain uses TRBV30 with TRBJ1-5; the D is unclear. V was pared by 4 bases and J by 4 bases, with 14 bases between. This CDR3 contains 14 residues. CDR1 is GTSNPN and CDR2 is SVGIG in the germline V gene (reference sequence). The DNA for the CDR3 is TGTGCCTGGACCCTACCCGGTAGGAATCAGCCCCAGCATTTT. It specifies CAWTLPGRNQPQHF.

CDR3 sequence reads: CSVETSGAREKLFF. As DNA, the CDR3 is TGCAGCGTTGAAACTTCAGGGGCGCGTGAAAAACTGTTTTTT. This chain connects TRBV29-1 to TRBJ1-4; weak D call: TRBD1 (6 bases). V was trimmed by 2 bases and J by 7 bases, leaving 14 bases between them. The CDR3 length is 14 residues. From germline, CDR1 is SQVTM and CDR2 ANQGSEA.

V is TRBV2 and J is TRBJ2-2; 10 nucleotides align to TRBD1. V lost 5 bases and J lost 4; bases outside the gene matches: 7. The CDR3 is 16 residues long. Germline CDR1 SNHLY, CDR2 FYNNEI. The CDR3: CASSRQGARSTGELFF. The CDR3 nucleotides are TGTGCCAGCAGTCGACAGGGGGCGCGAAGCACCGGGGAGCTGTTTTTT.

This clone was seen a few times. This chain connects TRBV6-5 to TRBJ2-7; TRBD2 matches 9 bases. Germline values: CDR1 MNHEY, CDR2 SVGAGI. The CDR3 loop spans 12 amino acids. The V and J ends lost 6 bases and 3 bases, in that order; junction bases with no gene match: 0. This chain's CDR3 is CASRTSGYEQYF. CDR3 DNA: TGTGCCAGCAGGACTAGCGGCTACGAGCAGTACTTC.

The J gene is TRBJ2-5, the V gene TRBV5-5, with D uncertain. This CDR3 region has 13 residues. V lost 4 bases to trimming and J lost 2 bases, with 9 bases between them. Germline CDR1 SGHKS, CDR2 YYEKEE (reference sequence). DNA of the CDR3: TGTGCCAGCAGCGCCGAGGCTCAAGAGACCCAGTACTTC. Translated, it gives CASSAEAQETQYF.

The chain joins TRBV25-1 to TRBJ2-5, with a tentative D call TRBD2 (5 bases). There are 15 residues in the CDR3. Germline V CDR1 and CDR2: MGHDK, SYGVNS. V lost 1 base and J 5 bases, leaving 14 bases between the germline ends. The CDR3 DNA follows: TGTGCCAGCAGTGAATCTCGGGATGCCTCTGAGACCCAGTACTTC. Amino acid sequence: CASSESRDASETQYF.

In this sample, this clone turned up once. This chain connects TRBV12-3 or TRBV12-4 to TRBJ2-1; TRBD2 might be the D (5 bases). Trimming took off 8 bases at V and 3 bases at J, with 8 bases between the two ends. This CDR3 is built from 12 residues. As DNA, the CDR3 is TGTGCCAGCCGAGGGATCTACAATGAGCAGTTCTTC. It specifies CASRGIYNEQFF.

The J gene is TRBJ2-1, the V gene TRBV28; 12 bases match TRBD2. The CDR3 is made up of 20 amino acids. J gave up 0 bases and V 8 bases, and 17 bases lay outside the gene matches. Germline V lookup: CDR1 MDHEN, CDR2 SYDVKM. The CDR3 protein is CASLSRGALAGGPSYNEQFF. The CDR3 DNA is TGTGCCAGCTTGTCCCGGGGGGCGCTAGCGGGAGGGCCCTCCTACAATGAGCAGTTCTTC.

This clone was seen once. This sequence joins TRBV7-2 and TRBJ1-1; D remains ambiguous. V was clipped by 5 bases and J by 0 bases, with 7 bases between them. Germline CDR1 SGHTA, CDR2 FQGNSA. This CDR3 has 13 amino acids. DNA for the CDR3: TGTGCCAGCAGCGCTTCAGTGAACACTGAAGCTTTCTTT. It encodes CASSASVNTEAFF.

J is TRBJ2-5 and V is TRBV7-2; the D is unclear. V dropped 1 base and J dropped 3 bases, with 9 bases sitting between them. The length of the CDR3 is 14 residues. Germline V gene sequence: CDR1 SGHTA, CDR2 FQGNSA. The CDR3 DNA follows: TGTGCCAGCAGCTTAGGCCCAAGAGAAGAGACCCAGTACTTC. This encodes CASSLGPREETQYF.

This sequence joins TRBV6-5 and TRBJ1-1, with a tentative D call TRBD1 (6 bases). The CDR3 has 13 residues. Trimming took off 7 bases at V and 5 bases at J, with 14 bases between the two ends. CDR1 is MNHEY, CDR2 SVGAGI, per germline. The CDR3 loop is CASTSPGATEAFF. The CDR3 DNA is TGTGCCAGCACCTCCCCAGGGGCAACTGAAGCTTTCTTT.

This chain uses TRBV6-5 with TRBJ1-1, with D tentatively TRBD1 (5 bases). This CDR3 spans 13 amino acids. The germline V and J ends were trimmed by 6 bases and 5 bases, with 13 bases remaining between them. Germline CDR1 MNHEY, CDR2 SVGAGI. In DNA, the CDR3 is TGTGCCAGCAGACCCCGCAGGGAAACTGAAGCTTTCTTT. Amino acids: CASRPRRETEAFF.

The rearrangement links TRBV6-2 or TRBV6-3 to TRBJ2-3, with D unresolved. In germline, CDR1 is MNHEY, CDR2 SVGEGT. Trimming shortened V by 6 bases and J by 2 bases, and 15 bases separated the two germline ends. The CDR3 sequence is 15 residues long. The CDR3 DNA is TGTGCCAGCAGCCACGATACCAACCCCACAGATACGCAGTATTTT. Its protein product is CASSHDTNPTDTQYF.

The V call is TRBV29-1, the J call TRBJ2-2, with D possibly being TRBD2 (5 bases). The CDR3 is 14 amino acids. Germline loops: CDR1 SQVTM, CDR2 ANQGSEA. The V end was cut by 3 bases, the J end by 0 bases, with 8 bases between. CDR3 protein: CSVEDGANTGELFF. CDR3 nucleotides: TGCAGCGTTGAGGACGGGGCGAACACCGGGGAGCTGTTTTTT.

The V and J genes are TRBV5-6 and TRBJ1-1; 9 bases match TRBD1. The germline gives CDR1 SGHDT, CDR2 YYEEEE. This CDR3 has 17 amino acids. The ends lost 3 bases at V and 0 bases at J; junction bases unmatched: 9. The CDR3 DNA reads TGTGCCAGCAGCTCCTACCCGACAGGGGGGATGAACACTGAAGCTTTCTTT. Protein sequence: CASSSYPTGGMNTEAFF.

On this clone: The same CDR3 can be traced to other DNA sequences in this sample. The chain carries TRBV29-1 and TRBJ2-7; no firm D call. V gave up 6 bases and J gave up 1 base, with 4 bases separating them. Germline assignment: CDR1 SQVTM and CDR2 ANQGSEA. The CDR3 has 10 residues. This chain's CDR3 is CSVGSYEQYF. The CDR3 nucleotides read TGCAGCGTGGGGTCCTACGAGCAGTACTTC.

The rearrangement uses TRBV7-9 and TRBJ2-7, with 8 bases aligning to TRBD2. The CDR3 is 15 residues long. Losses at the gene ends were 5 bases for V and 2 bases for J; bases not matched to a gene: 8. In germline, CDR1 is SEHNR, CDR2 FQNEAQ (reference sequence). The CDR3 region is CASSQTFSGAYEQYF. In DNA form, the CDR3 reads TGTGCCAGCAGCCAAACTTTTAGCGGGGCCTACGAGCAGTACTTC.

There are a few counts of this clone. This chain joins TRBV18 and TRBJ1-5; D is undetermined. This CDR3 spans 13 amino acids. Germline CDR1 is KGHSH and CDR2 is LQKENI. The V end lost 6 bases, the J end lost 3 bases, and 9 bases lay between the germline ends. CDR3: CASSRDYNQPQHF. The CDR3 DNA is TGTGCCAGCTCCCGAGATTACAATCAGCCCCAGCATTTT.